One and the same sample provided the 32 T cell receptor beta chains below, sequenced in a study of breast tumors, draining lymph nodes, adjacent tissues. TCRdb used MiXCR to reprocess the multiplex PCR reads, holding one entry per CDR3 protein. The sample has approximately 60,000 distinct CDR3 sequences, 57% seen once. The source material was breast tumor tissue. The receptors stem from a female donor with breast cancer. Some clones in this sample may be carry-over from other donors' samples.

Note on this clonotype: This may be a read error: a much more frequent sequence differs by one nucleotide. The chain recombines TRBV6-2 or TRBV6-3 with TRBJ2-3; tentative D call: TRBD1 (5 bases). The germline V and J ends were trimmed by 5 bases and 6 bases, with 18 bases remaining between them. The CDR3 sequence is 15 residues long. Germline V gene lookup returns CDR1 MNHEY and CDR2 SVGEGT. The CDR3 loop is CASSHGQGAADTQYF. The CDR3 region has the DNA TGTGCCAGCAGTCACGGCCAGGGCGCAGCTGATACGCAGTATTTT.

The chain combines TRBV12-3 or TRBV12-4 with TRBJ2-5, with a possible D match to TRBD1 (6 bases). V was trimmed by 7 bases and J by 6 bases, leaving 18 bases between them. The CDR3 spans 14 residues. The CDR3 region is CASMVHRVGQTQYF. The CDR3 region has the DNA TGTGCCAGCATGGTCCACAGGGTCGGACAGACCCAGTACTTC.

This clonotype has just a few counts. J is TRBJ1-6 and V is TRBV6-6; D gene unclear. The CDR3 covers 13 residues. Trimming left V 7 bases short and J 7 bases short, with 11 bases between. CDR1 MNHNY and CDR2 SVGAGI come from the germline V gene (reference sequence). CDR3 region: CASTPLPNSPLHF. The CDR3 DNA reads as TGTGCCAGCACACCTTTACCGAATTCACCCCTCCACTTT.

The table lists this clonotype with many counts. CDR3 residues: CASSPREAYSTDTQYF. In DNA form, the CDR3 reads TGTGCCAGCAGCCCTAGGGAGGCCTACAGCACAGATACGCAGTATTTT. The rearrangement joins TRBV11-2 to TRBJ2-3, with D possibly being TRBD2 (6 bases). CDR1 and CDR2 from the germline V gene are SGHAT and FQNNGV. This CDR3 spans 16 amino acids. V lost 5 bases, J lost 0 bases, and 15 bases lay in between.

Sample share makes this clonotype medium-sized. The CDR3 here is CASSQARGLASYEQYF. In DNA, the CDR3 is TGTGCCAGCAGCCAAGCACGGGGACTAGCGTCCTACGAGCAGTACTTC. The chain is built from TRBV4-2 and TRBJ2-7; the match to TRBD2 covers 10 bases. J lost 1 base, V lost 1 base, and 4 bases had no gene match. The CDR3 covers 16 residues. Germline V gene lookup returns CDR1 LGHNA and CDR2 YNFKEQ.

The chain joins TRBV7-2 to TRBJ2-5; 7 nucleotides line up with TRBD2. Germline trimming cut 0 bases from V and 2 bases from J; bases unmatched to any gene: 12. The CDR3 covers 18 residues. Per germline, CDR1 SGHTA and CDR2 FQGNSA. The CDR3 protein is CASSLALRASGLQETQYF. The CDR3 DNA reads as TGTGCCAGCAGCTTAGCGCTGCGGGCTAGCGGCTTACAAGAGACCCAGTACTTC.

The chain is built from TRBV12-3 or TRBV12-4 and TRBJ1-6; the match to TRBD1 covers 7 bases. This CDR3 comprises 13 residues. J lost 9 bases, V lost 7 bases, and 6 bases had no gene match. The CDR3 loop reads CASTSGTASPLHF. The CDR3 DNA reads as TGTGCCAGCACCTCCGGGACAGCTTCACCCCTCCACTTT.

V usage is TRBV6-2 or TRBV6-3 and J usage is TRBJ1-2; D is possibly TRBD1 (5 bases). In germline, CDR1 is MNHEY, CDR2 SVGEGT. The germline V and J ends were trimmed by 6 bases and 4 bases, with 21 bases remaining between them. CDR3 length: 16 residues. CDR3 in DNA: TGTGCCAGCAGGGAGGGTGACAGTTGGTTGGGCTATGGCTACACCTTC. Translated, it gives CASREGDSWLGYGYTF.

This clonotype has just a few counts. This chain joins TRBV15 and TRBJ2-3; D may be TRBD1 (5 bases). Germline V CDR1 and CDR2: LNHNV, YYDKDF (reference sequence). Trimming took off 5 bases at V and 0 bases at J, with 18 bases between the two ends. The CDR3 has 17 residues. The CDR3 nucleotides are TGTGCCACCAGCGGGCCCAGGAAGGGGAAGAGCACAGATACGCAGTATTTT. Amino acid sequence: CATSGPRKGKSTDTQYF. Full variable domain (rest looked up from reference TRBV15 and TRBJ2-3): DAMVIQNPRYQVTQFGKPVTLSCSQTLNHNVMYWYQQKSSQAPKLLFHYYDKDFNNEADTPDNFQSRRPNTSFCFLDIRSPGLGDTAMYLCATSGPRKGKSTDTQYFGPGTRLTVL.

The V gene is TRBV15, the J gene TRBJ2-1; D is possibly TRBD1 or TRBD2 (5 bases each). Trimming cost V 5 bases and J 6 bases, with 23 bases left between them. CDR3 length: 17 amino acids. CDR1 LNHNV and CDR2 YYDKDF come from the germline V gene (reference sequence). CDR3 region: CATSPGTRVYQRNEQFF. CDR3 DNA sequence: TGTGCCACCAGCCCCGGGACCAGAGTCTATCAGCGCAATGAGCAGTTCTTC.

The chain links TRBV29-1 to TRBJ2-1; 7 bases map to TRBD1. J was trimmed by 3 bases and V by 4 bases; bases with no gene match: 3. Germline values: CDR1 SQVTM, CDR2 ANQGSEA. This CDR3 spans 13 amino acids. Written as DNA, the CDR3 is TGCAGCGTTGCAGGGACAGTCTACAATGAGCAGTTCTTC. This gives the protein CSVAGTVYNEQFF.

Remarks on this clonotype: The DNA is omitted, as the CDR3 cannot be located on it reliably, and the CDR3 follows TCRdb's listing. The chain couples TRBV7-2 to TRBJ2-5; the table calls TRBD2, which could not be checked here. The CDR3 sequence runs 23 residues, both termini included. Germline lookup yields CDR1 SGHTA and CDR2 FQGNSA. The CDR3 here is CASSFYICSATGLAGWGVETQYF.

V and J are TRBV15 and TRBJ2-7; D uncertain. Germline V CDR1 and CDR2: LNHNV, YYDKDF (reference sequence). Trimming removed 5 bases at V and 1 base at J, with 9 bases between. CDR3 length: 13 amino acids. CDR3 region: CATSAENSYEQYF. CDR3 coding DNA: TGTGCCACCAGCGCCGAGAATTCCTACGAGCAGTACTTC.

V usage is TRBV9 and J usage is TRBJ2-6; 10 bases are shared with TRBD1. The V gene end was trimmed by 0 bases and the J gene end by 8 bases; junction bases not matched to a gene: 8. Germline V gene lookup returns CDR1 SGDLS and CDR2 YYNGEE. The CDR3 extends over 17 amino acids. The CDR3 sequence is CASSVAAGGQGTNVLTF. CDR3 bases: TGTGCCAGCAGCGTAGCCGCCGGGGGACAGGGGACCAACGTCCTGACTTTC.

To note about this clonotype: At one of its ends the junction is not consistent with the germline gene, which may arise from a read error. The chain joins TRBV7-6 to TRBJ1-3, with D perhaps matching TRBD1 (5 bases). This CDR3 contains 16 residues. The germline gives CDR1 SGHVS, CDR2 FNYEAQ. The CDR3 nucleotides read TGTGCCAGCAGCACCCCGAGGGGCGCACGGGGAGACACCCTATATTTT. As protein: CASSTPRGARGDTLYF.

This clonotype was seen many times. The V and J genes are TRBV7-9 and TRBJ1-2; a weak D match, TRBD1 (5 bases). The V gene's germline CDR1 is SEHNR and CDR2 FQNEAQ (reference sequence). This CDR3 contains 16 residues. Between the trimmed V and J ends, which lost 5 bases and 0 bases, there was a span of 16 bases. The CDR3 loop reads CASSPSGREANYGYTF. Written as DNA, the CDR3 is TGTGCCAGCAGCCCGTCAGGGCGGGAAGCTAACTATGGCTACACCTTC.

The DNA of the CDR3 is TGTGCCACCAGCAGAGATTTTCGGACCAATTCACCCCTCCACTTT. It translates to CATSRDFRTNSPLHF. The genes are TRBV15 and TRBJ1-6; D is ambiguous. Trimming removed 0 bases from V and 7 bases from J, with 10 bases in between. Germline CDR1 and CDR2: LNHNV and YYDKDF (reference sequence). The CDR3 spans 15 residues.

The CDR3 coding sequence is TGTGCCACCAGTGATCGTAGCGGGAGTTTGTATGAGCAGTTCTTC. It yields the protein CATSDRSGSLYEQFF. The J gene is TRBJ2-1, the V gene TRBV24-1, with TRBD2 identical over 9 bases. Trimming at V came to 3 bases and at J to 8 bases, leaving 7 bases not matched to a gene. Germline V gene lookup returns CDR1 KGHDR and CDR2 SFDVKD. The CDR3 spans 15 residues.

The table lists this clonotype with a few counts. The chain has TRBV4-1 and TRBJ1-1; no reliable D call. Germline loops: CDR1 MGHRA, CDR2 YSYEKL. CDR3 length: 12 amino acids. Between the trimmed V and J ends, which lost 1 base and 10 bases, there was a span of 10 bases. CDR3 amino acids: CASSQGGGGAFF. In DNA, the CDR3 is TGCGCCAGCAGCCAAGGGGGTGGCGGAGCTTTCTTT.

The CDR3 region is CASSSYRGSGNTIYF. The CDR3 coding sequence is TGTGCCAGCAGCTCGTACAGGGGATCTGGAAACACCATATATTTT. This chain uses TRBV7-2 with TRBJ1-3, with 7 bases fitting TRBD1. The germline gives CDR1 SGHTA, CDR2 FQGNSA. The CDR3 has 15 residues. After removal of 4 bases from V and 1 base from J, the junction contained 4 bases not matched to a gene.

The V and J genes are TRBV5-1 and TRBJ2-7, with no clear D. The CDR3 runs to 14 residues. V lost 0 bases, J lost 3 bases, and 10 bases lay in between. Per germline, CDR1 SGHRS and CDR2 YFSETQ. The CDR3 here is CASSLEPHSYEQYF. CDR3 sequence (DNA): TGCGCCAGCAGCTTGGAACCCCACAGCTACGAGCAGTACTTC.

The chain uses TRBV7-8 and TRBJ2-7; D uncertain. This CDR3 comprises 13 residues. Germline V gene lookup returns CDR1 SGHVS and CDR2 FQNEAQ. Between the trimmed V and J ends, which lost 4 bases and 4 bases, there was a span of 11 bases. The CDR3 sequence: CASSSLAVYEQYF. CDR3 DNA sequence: TGTGCCAGCAGCTCCTTGGCGGTATACGAGCAGTACTTC.

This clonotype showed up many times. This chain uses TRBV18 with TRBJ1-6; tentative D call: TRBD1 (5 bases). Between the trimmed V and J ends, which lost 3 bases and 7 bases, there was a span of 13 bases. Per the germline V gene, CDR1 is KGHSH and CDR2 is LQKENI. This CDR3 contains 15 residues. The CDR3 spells CASSPLGDGNSPLHF. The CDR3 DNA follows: TGTGCCAGCTCACCCCTCGGGGACGGGAATTCACCCCTCCACTTT.

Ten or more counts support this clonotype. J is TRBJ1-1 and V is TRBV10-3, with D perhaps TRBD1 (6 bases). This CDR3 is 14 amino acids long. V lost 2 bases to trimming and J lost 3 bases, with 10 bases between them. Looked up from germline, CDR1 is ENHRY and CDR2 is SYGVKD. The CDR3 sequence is CAISENRGDTEAFF. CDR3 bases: TGTGCCATCAGTGAGAATAGGGGGGACACTGAAGCTTTCTTT.

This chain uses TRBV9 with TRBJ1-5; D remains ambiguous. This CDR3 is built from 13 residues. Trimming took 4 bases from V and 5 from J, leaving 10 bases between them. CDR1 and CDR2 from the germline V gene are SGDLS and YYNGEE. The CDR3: CASSPTPYQPQHF. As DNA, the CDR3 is TGTGCCAGCAGCCCGACACCGTATCAGCCCCAGCATTTT.

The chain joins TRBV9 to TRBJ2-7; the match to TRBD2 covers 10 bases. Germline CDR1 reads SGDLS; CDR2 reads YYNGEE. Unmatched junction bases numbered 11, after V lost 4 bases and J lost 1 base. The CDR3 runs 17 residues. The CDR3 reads CASSLEGWTSGSYEQYF. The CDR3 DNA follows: TGTGCCAGCAGCTTAGAAGGTTGGACTAGCGGTTCCTACGAGCAGTACTTC. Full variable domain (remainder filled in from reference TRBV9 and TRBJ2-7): DSGVTQTPKHLITATGQRVTLRCSPRSGDLSVYWYQQSLDQGLQFLIQYYNGEERAKGNILERFSAQQFPDLHSELNLSSLELGDSALYFCASSLEGWTSGSYEQYFGPGTRLTVT.

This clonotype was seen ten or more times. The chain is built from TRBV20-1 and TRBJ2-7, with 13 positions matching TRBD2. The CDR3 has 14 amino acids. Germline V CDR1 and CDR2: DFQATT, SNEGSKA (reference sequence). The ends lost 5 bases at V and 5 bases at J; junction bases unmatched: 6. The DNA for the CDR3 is TGCAGTGCTTACCCCGGACTAGCGGGAGACGAGCAGTACTTC. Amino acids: CSAYPGLAGDEQYF.

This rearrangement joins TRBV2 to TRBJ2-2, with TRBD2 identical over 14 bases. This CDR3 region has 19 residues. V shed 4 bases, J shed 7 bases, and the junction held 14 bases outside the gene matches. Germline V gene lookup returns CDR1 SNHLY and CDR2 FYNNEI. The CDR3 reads CASSGVSGTSGSGFGELFF. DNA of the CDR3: TGTGCCAGCAGTGGGGTTTCCGGGACTAGCGGGAGTGGTTTCGGGGAGCTGTTTTTT.

CDR3 sequence: CASSVTRGGNQPQHF. As DNA, the CDR3 is TGTGCCAGCAGTGTAACCAGGGGTGGCAATCAGCCCCAGCATTTT. The chain combines TRBV2 with TRBJ1-5, with D tentatively TRBD1 (6 bases). V was cut by 4 bases and J by 2 bases, with 12 bases left in between. There are 15 residues in the CDR3. CDR1 and CDR2 from the germline V gene are SNHLY and FYNNEI.

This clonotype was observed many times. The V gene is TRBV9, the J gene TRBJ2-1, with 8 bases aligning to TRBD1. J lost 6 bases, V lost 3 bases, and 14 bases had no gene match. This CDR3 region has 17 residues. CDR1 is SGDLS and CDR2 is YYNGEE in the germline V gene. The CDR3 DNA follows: TGTGCCAGCAGCGAACGAGGTTTGGGACAGGTTCTCAATGAGCAGTTCTTC. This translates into CASSERGLGQVLNEQFF.

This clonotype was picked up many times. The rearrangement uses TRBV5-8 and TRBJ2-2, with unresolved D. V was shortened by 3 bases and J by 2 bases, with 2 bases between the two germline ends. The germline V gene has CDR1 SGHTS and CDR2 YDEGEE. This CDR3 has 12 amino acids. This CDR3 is CASSSNTGELFF. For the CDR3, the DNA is TGTGCCAGCAGCTCTAACACCGGGGAGCTGTTTTTT.

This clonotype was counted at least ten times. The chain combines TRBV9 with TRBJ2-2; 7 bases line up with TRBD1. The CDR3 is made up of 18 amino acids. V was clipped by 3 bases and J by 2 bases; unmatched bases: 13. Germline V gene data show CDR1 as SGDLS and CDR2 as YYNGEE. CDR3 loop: CASSAGRAGGLNTGELFF. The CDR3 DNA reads TGTGCCAGCAGCGCAGGAAGGGCAGGGGGTCTAAACACCGGGGAGCTGTTTTTT.